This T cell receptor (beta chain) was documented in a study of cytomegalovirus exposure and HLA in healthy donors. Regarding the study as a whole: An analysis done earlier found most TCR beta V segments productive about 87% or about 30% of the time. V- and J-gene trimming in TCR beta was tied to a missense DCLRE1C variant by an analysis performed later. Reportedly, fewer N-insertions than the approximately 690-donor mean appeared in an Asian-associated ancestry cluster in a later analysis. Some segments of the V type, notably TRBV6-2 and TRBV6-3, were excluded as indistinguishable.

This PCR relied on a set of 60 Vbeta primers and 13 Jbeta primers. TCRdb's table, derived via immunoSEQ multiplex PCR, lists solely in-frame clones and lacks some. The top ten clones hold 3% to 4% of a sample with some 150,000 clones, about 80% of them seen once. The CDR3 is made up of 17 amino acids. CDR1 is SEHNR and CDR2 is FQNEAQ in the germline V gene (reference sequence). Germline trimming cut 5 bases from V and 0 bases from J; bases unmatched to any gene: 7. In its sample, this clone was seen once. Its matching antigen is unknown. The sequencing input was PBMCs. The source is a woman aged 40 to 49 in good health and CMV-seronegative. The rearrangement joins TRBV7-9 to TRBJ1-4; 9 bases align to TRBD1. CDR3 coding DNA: TGTGCCAGCAGCCACGCAGGACAGGGGCCAACTAATGAAAAACTGTTTTTT. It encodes CASSHAGQGPTNEKLFF.